The 14 T cell receptor beta chains below come from one sample, sequenced in a study of T cell responses to AZD1222 COVID-19 vaccine. The repertoire was sequenced with immunoSEQ multiplex PCR; TCRdb's copy has only in-frame clones and lacks some. Among 150,000 or so clones, 90% to 95% were seen once, and the ten largest hold over 0.7%. The material sequenced was peripheral blood, taken on day 0 of AZD1222 vaccination. These receptors were obtained from an adult in good health.

This sequence joins TRBV30 and TRBJ1-5; 7 bases fit TRBD1. CDR1 is GTSNPN and CDR2 is SVGIG in the germline V gene (reference sequence). The V gene end was trimmed by 3 bases and the J gene end by 2 bases; junction bases not matched to a gene: 7. CDR3 size: 15 residues. Here the CDR3 reads CAWSEYRGGNQPQHF. CDR3 sequence (DNA): TGTGCCTGGAGCGAGTACAGGGGAGGCAATCAGCCCCAGCATTTT.

This clone was found once. The chain couples TRBV10-3 to TRBJ1-2, with unresolved D. The CDR3 has 13 residues. Trimming removed 2 bases at V and 7 bases at J, with 11 bases between. CDR1 is ENHRY and CDR2 is SYGVKD in the germline V gene. This CDR3 is CAISEPGGPGYTF. CDR3 bases: TGTGCCATCAGTGAGCCAGGAGGCCCTGGCTACACCTTC.

The V and J genes are TRBV6-5 and TRBJ1-3; 7 bases are a match to TRBD1. The CDR3 consists of 15 residues. Germline V lookup: CDR1 MNHEY, CDR2 SVGAGI. The V and J ends lost 5 bases and 0 bases, in that order; junction bases with no gene match: 4. As DNA, the CDR3 is TGTGCCAGCAGTCGAGACAGGGTCTCTGGAAACACCATATATTTT. Encoded protein: CASSRDRVSGNTIYF.

This sequence joins TRBV7-2 and TRBJ2-2; D tentatively fits TRBD1 or TRBD2 (6 bases each). The V end lost 5 bases, the J end lost 5 bases, and 15 bases lay between the germline ends. Germline V gene lookup returns CDR1 SGHTA and CDR2 FQGNSA. The CDR3 contains 15 residues. This CDR3 is CASSQWGAGTGELFF. The CDR3 coding sequence is TGTGCCAGCAGCCAGTGGGGGGCTGGGACCGGGGAGCTGTTTTTT.

This sequence joins TRBV18 and TRBJ1-1, with D tentatively TRBD1 (5 bases). This CDR3 is 13 amino acids long. Trimming took 6 bases from V and 0 from J, leaving 8 bases between them. Germline V gives CDR1 KGHSH, CDR2 LQKENI. The CDR3 loop reads CASSRDVNTEAFF. In DNA form, the CDR3 reads TGTGCCAGCTCCCGGGACGTGAACACTGAAGCTTTCTTT.

J is TRBJ2-3 and V is TRBV9, with 11 bases aligning to TRBD2. V shed 2 bases, J shed 9 bases, and the junction held 8 bases outside the gene matches. The CDR3 has 15 amino acids. Germline CDR1 reads SGDLS; CDR2 reads YYNGEE. Written as DNA, the CDR3 is TGTGCCAGCAGCGTCACTAGCGGGGGAGAAATGACGCAGTATTTT. Protein product: CASSVTSGGEMTQYF.

The chain has TRBV19 and TRBJ1-4; D may be TRBD1 (6 bases). Germline-derived CDR1 and CDR2 are LNHDA and SQIVND (reference sequence). The V end lost 2 bases, the J end lost 8 bases, and 12 bases lay between the germline ends. The CDR3 has 14 amino acids. CDR3 residues: CASSIRGTKEKLFF. CDR3 coding DNA: TGTGCCAGTAGTATAAGGGGGACAAAAGAAAAACTGTTTTTT.

The chain links TRBV6-5 to TRBJ1-3; tentatively, D is TRBD1 (5 bases). V was trimmed by 0 bases and J by 0 bases, leaving 9 bases between them. This CDR3 has 16 amino acids. Looked up from germline, CDR1 is MNHEY and CDR2 is SVGAGI. DNA for the CDR3: TGTGCCAGCAGTTACTCGGCAGGGACCTCTGGAAACACCATATATTTT. Its translation: CASSYSAGTSGNTIYF.

This clone was detected once. The V and J genes are TRBV6-6 and TRBJ2-2, with 10 nucleotides matching TRBD2. CDR1 and CDR2 (germline): MNHNY, SVGAGI (reference sequence). The CDR3 length is 12 residues. Losses at the gene ends were 11 bases for V and 7 bases for J; bases not matched to a gene: 4. The CDR3 protein is CAGSGGSGELFF. Here the CDR3 DNA reads TGTGCCGGTAGCGGGGGGAGCGGGGAGCTGTTTTTT.

This clone occurred a few times. V usage is TRBV10-1 and J usage is TRBJ1-3, with 8 bases aligning to TRBD1. Trimming cost V 6 bases and J 1 base; bases outside gene matches: 8. The germline V gene has CDR1 WNHNN and CDR2 SYGVQD (reference sequence). CDR3 length: 16 amino acids. CDR3 amino acids: CASSTGTGHSGNTIYF. CDR3 sequence (DNA): TGCGCCAGCAGCACCGGGACAGGACATTCTGGAAACACCATATATTTT.

J is TRBJ2-7 and V is TRBV6-2 or TRBV6-3, with a weak D call TRBD1 (8 bases). Trimming shortened V by 0 bases and J by 2 bases, and 17 bases separated the two germline ends. CDR1 and CDR2 (germline): MNHEY, SVGEGT. The CDR3 runs to 17 residues. Here the CDR3 reads CASSYSRGQGGPYEQYF. The CDR3 bases are TGTGCCAGCAGTTACTCGAGAGGACAGGGAGGGCCCTACGAGCAGTACTTC.

This chain connects TRBV28 to TRBJ2-7; D gene uncertain. The germline CDR1 and CDR2 sequences are MDHEN and SYDVKM. The CDR3 consists of 13 residues. V dropped 5 bases and J dropped 0 bases, with 8 bases sitting between them. CDR3 residues: CASSRQYSYEQYF. The CDR3 DNA reads as TGTGCCAGCAGTCGCCAATACTCCTACGAGCAGTACTTC.

V and J are TRBV28 and TRBJ2-7; no clear D gene. Germline assignment: CDR1 MDHEN and CDR2 SYDVKM. Trimming took off 3 bases at V and 2 bases at J, with 11 bases between the two ends. CDR3 length equals 14 residues. Here the CDR3 reads CASSFQAGAYEQYF. CDR3 coding DNA: TGTGCCAGCAGTTTTCAGGCAGGAGCCTACGAGCAGTACTTC.

The chain joins TRBV5-6 to TRBJ2-2, with a tentative D call TRBD2 (5 bases). In germline, CDR1 is SGHDT, CDR2 YYEEEE. The CDR3 loop spans 13 amino acids. Trimming took off 3 bases at V and 7 bases at J, with 10 bases between the two ends. The DNA for the CDR3 is TGTGCCAGCAGCTCCGGAGGTGGCGGGGAGCTGTTTTTT. This translates into CASSSGGGGELFF.